Below are 29 T cell receptor beta chains sequenced from a single sample in a study of brain T cells in children with intractable seizures. The protocol was immunoSEQ multiplex PCR, while the TCRdb copy is restricted to in-frame clones and leaves out a portion. The sample carries approximately 330,000 clones, over 85% recorded once. Specified time point: blood from clinic visit 5 months post-surgery; TSC patient then seizure free. The sequencing used peripheral blood, collected roughly 5 months after surgery. The source of these receptors is a boy less than two years old with tuberous sclerosis and intractable seizures.

The chain employs TRBV2 and TRBJ1-5; the match to TRBD1 covers 7 bases. The germline gives CDR1 SNHLY, CDR2 FYNNEI. The junction had 10 bases not matched to a gene; V was cut back by 4 bases and J by 4 bases. The length of the CDR3 is 16 residues. This CDR3 reads CASSGTVDRPNQPQHF. CDR3 nucleotides: TGTGCCAGCAGTGGTACCGTGGACAGGCCAAATCAGCCCCAGCATTTT.

The chain has TRBV6-2 or TRBV6-3 and TRBJ1-2; D is unresolved. The V gene's germline CDR1 is MNHEY and CDR2 SVGEGT. The V and J ends lost 0 bases and 5 bases respectively, with 13 bases between them. This CDR3 comprises 15 residues. The CDR3 here is CASSYSSGVGYGYTF. The CDR3 DNA follows: TGTGCCAGCAGTTACTCATCCGGGGTGGGGTATGGCTACACCTTC.

The CDR3 is CASSEASWGYTF. CDR3 in DNA: TGTGCCAGCAGTGAGGCTTCGTGGGGCTACACCTTC. The chain carries TRBV2 and TRBJ1-2, with D uncertain. Germline values: CDR1 SNHLY, CDR2 FYNNEI. The CDR3 spans 12 residues. V was trimmed by 3 bases and J by 8 bases, leaving 10 bases between them.

The rearrangement joins TRBV2 to TRBJ1-1; TRBD1 aligns across 7 bases. The CDR3 totals 12 residues. CDR1 is SNHLY and CDR2 is FYNNEI in the germline V gene. Trimming took 7 bases from V and 11 from J; bases not matched to a gene: 10. CDR3 bases: TGTGCCAGCATCCAGTGGAGGGGGCTGGCTTTCTTT. Its protein is CASIQWRGLAFF.

V gene TRBV18 combines with J gene TRBJ1-2; possibly TRBD1 for D (5 bases). The germline gives CDR1 KGHSH, CDR2 LQKENI. The CDR3 covers 14 residues. The V end lost 8 bases, the J end lost 2 bases, and 15 bases lay between the germline ends. CDR3 nucleotides: TGTGCCAGCACCGATGGGACGGAGAACTATGGCTACACCTTC. Its protein product is CASTDGTENYGYTF.

The chain couples TRBV15 to TRBJ1-1, with 8 bases fitting TRBD1. V lost 2 bases to trimming and J lost 1 base; unmatched junction nucleotides: 3. Germline V gene lookup returns CDR1 LNHNV and CDR2 YYDKDF (reference sequence). CDR3 length: 15 residues. The CDR3 reads CATSRLQGANTEAFF. As DNA, the CDR3 is TGTGCCACCAGCAGACTCCAGGGGGCGAACACTGAAGCTTTCTTT.

This clone was detected a few times. The rearrangement links TRBV7-9 to TRBJ2-7; D is uncertain. There are 14 residues in the CDR3. Germline values: CDR1 SEHNR, CDR2 FQNEAQ (reference sequence). Trimming took 5 bases from V and 4 from J, leaving 15 bases between them. This CDR3 is CASSPDARPYEQYF. DNA of the CDR3: TGTGCCAGCAGCCCCGACGCGCGTCCGTACGAGCAGTACTTC.

The V gene is TRBV4-1, the J gene TRBJ1-2, with D tentatively TRBD1 (6 bases). The CDR3 is 15 amino acids. The V and J ends lost 0 bases and 8 bases respectively, with 16 bases between them. Germline loops: CDR1 MGHRA, CDR2 YSYEKL. The CDR3 loop is CASSQDGGEGGGYTF. As DNA, the CDR3 is TGCGCCAGCAGCCAAGATGGGGGAGAGGGGGGAGGCTACACCTTC.

The chain employs TRBV27 and TRBJ1-2; D remains unclear. Germline V gene lookup returns CDR1 MNHEY and CDR2 SMNVEV (reference sequence). The CDR3 runs 15 residues. V was trimmed by 0 bases and J by 4 bases, leaving 12 bases between them. The CDR3: CASSLSREGFYGYTF. The CDR3 DNA is TGTGCCAGCAGTTTATCAAGGGAAGGGTTCTATGGCTACACCTTC.

This chain links TRBV29-1 with TRBJ2-3, with D perhaps assigned TRBD1 or TRBD2 (7 bases each). The V end was cut by 6 bases, the J end by 6 bases, with 19 bases between. CDR1 and CDR2 (germline): SQVTM, ANQGSEA. The CDR3 covers 14 residues. CDR3 nucleotides: TGCAGCGTACCTACGACAGGGAGGGCGGATACGCAGTATTTT. Its translation is CSVPTTGRADTQYF.

The chain couples TRBV7-2 to TRBJ2-5; a weak D match, TRBD2 (5 bases). Per germline, CDR1 SGHTA and CDR2 FQGNSA. CDR3 length: 15 amino acids. The V end lost 4 bases, the J end lost 2 bases, and 14 bases lay between the germline ends. Here the CDR3 reads CASSSHSRVQETQYF. The CDR3 bases are TGTGCCAGCAGCTCACATTCGAGGGTACAAGAGACCCAGTACTTC.

This clone occurred once. The chain recombines TRBV21-1 with TRBJ1-2; TRBD1, the table's D call, was not compared with the DNA. TRBV21-1 is termed a pseudogene. The CDR3 runs 15 residues. The CDR3: CASSKALGVGYGYTF. The CDR3 DNA sequence: TGTGCCAGCAGCAAAGCGCTAGGGGTCGGCTATGGCTACACCTTC.

The chain employs TRBV19 and TRBJ1-1, with D maybe TRBD1 (6 bases). There are 17 residues in the CDR3. The ends were cut back, 1 base at V and 7 bases at J, with 22 bases in the middle. Germline V gene lookup returns CDR1 LNHDA and CDR2 SQIVND (reference sequence). The CDR3 DNA is TGTGCCAGTAGTATAGGGTCCGGGGGCTTAATTTCGGATGAAGCTTTCTTT. Translated, it gives CASSIGSGGLISDEAFF.

The chain joins TRBV9 to TRBJ2-1, with 11 nucleotides matching TRBD2. The CDR3 contains 14 residues. CDR1 is SGDLS, CDR2 YYNGEE, per germline. J was trimmed by 10 bases and V by 0 bases; bases with no gene match: 3. CDR3 loop: CASSVATSGSEQFF. CDR3 in DNA: TGTGCCAGCAGCGTAGCTACTAGCGGGAGCGAGCAGTTCTTC.

This clone was counted a few times. The chain links TRBV2 to TRBJ1-1; D not certain. The CDR3 contains 14 residues. Germline V gene sequence: CDR1 SNHLY, CDR2 FYNNEI. Between the trimmed V and J ends, which lost 4 bases and 0 bases, there was a span of 9 bases. The CDR3 nucleotides read TGTGCCAGCAGTGGCAGGACGGTGAACACTGAAGCTTTCTTT. Translated, it gives CASSGRTVNTEAFF.

The J gene is TRBJ2-7, the V gene TRBV2; a weak D match, TRBD1 (6 bases). The germline V gene has CDR1 SNHLY and CDR2 FYNNEI. V lost 6 bases and J 2 bases, leaving 11 bases between the germline ends. The CDR3 spans 13 residues. The CDR3 loop reads CASSGQSTYEQYF. The CDR3 nucleotides are TGTGCCAGCAGCGGACAGAGTACCTACGAGCAGTACTTC.

This clone was recorded many times. The chain links TRBV4-1 to TRBJ2-1; weak D call: TRBD1 (6 bases). V dropped 0 bases and J dropped 7 bases, with 13 bases sitting between them. The CDR3 length is 15 residues. Germline V gene lookup returns CDR1 MGHRA and CDR2 YSYEKL. Here the CDR3 reads CASSQERTATNEQFF. For the CDR3, the DNA is TGCGCCAGCAGCCAAGAGAGGACAGCCACGAATGAGCAGTTCTTC.

The CDR3 DNA sequence: TGCGCCAGCAGCTTGGTATGGCAGGGGGCTGTTGATGAGCAGTTCTTC. This codes for CASSLVWQGAVDEQFF. This rearrangement joins TRBV5-1 to TRBJ2-1, with 8 positions matching TRBD1. With 0 bases clipped from V and 8 bases from J, the junction kept 10 bases outside the gene matches. Germline CDR1 is SGHRS and CDR2 is YFSETQ. This CDR3 has 16 amino acids.

The chain joins TRBV3-1 (or the pseudogene TRBV3-2) to TRBJ1-6, with D unclear. Germline lookup yields CDR1 LGHDT and CDR2 YNNKEL (reference sequence). This CDR3 comprises 15 residues. Trimming took off 1 base at V and 8 bases at J, with 12 bases between the two ends. CDR3 sequence reads: CASSQAGSSHSPLHF. CDR3 DNA: TGTGCCAGCAGCCAAGCCGGGAGTTCCCATTCACCCCTCCACTTT.

CDR3 loop: CASSLRTGATIPSGANVLTF. DNA of the CDR3: TGCGCCAGCAGCCTACGGACAGGGGCCACCATACCTTCTGGGGCCAACGTCCTGACTTTC. The chain couples TRBV5-1 to TRBJ2-6; TRBD1 matches at 9 bases. There are 20 residues in the CDR3. Germline CDR1 reads SGHRS; CDR2 reads YFSETQ. J was trimmed by 1 base and V by 4 bases; bases with no gene match: 15.

The J gene is TRBJ1-5, the V gene TRBV4-1; no definite D call. This CDR3 region has 15 residues. Trimming took 0 bases from V and 4 from J, leaving 10 bases between them. Germline CDR1 reads MGHRA; CDR2 reads YSYEKL. The CDR3 loop reads CASSQDLNRNQPQHF. The CDR3 nucleotides are TGCGCCAGCAGCCAAGACTTGAACAGAAATCAGCCCCAGCATTTT.

The genes are TRBV7-2 and TRBJ2-7; a weak D match, TRBD2 (6 bases). Germline loops: CDR1 SGHTA, CDR2 FQGNSA. The germline V and J ends were trimmed by 5 bases and 0 bases, with 14 bases remaining between them. The CDR3 length is 15 residues. The DNA for the CDR3 is TGTGCCAGCAGCCTAGGACTACCTAGCTCCTACGAGCAGTACTTC. Its translation is CASSLGLPSSYEQYF.

V is TRBV13 and J is TRBJ1-2; D gene uncertain. CDR1 is PRHDT, CDR2 FYEKMQ, per germline (reference sequence). V shed 1 base and J shed 8 bases, with 17 bases lying between them. This CDR3 spans 15 amino acids. CDR3 DNA: TGTGCCAGCAGCTTAGCCGCTGGGTTGGGCTACGGCTACACCTTC. This encodes CASSLAAGLGYGYTF.

In nucleotides, the CDR3 is TGTGCCAGCAGCCTAAGGGGGGGATTGGCTGATACGCAGTATTTT. Its protein product is CASSLRGGLADTQYF. V and J are TRBV3-1 (or the pseudogene TRBV3-2) and TRBJ2-3, with D maybe TRBD2 (7 bases). Trimming stripped 4 bases from V and 6 bases from J, with 17 bases between. Germline lookup yields CDR1 LGHDT and CDR2 YNNKEL (reference sequence). This CDR3 spans 15 amino acids.

A remark on this clone: Other nucleotide sequences from this sample produce the same CDR3. This rearrangement joins TRBV6-6 to TRBJ2-7, with D uncertain. The CDR3 consists of 14 residues. CDR1 and CDR2 from the germline V gene are MNHNY and SVGAGI (reference sequence). V dropped 4 bases and J dropped 0 bases, with 10 bases sitting between them. CDR3 nucleotides: TGTGCCAGCAGTTTGTCGGACCGCTCCTACGAGCAGTACTTC. Residues: CASSLSDRSYEQYF.

J is TRBJ1-1 and V is TRBV11-3; no clear D. In germline, CDR1 is SGHNT, CDR2 YENEEA. This CDR3 is built from 13 residues. The ends were cut back, 8 bases at V and 6 bases at J, with 16 bases in the middle. The CDR3 DNA is TGTGCCAGCCGCTCGACACTGCGGTCTGAAGCTTTCTTT. This encodes CASRSTLRSEAFF.

This chain uses TRBV6-5 with TRBJ2-3; TRBD1 matches 7 bases. J lost 4 bases, V lost 0 bases, and 4 bases had no gene match. The CDR3 covers 15 residues. CDR1 MNHEY and CDR2 SVGAGI come from the germline V gene. For the CDR3, the DNA is TGTGCCAGCAGTTACTCGGGGCAGGGGGCAGATACGCAGTATTTT. Encoded protein: CASSYSGQGADTQYF.

V and J are TRBV18 and TRBJ1-1; D call uncertain. Trimming pared 2 bases from V and 2 bases from J, leaving 6 bases between. The germline V gene has CDR1 KGHSH and CDR2 LQKENI. This CDR3 is 13 amino acids long. The CDR3 coding sequence is TGTGCCAGCTCACCAAACGCTAACACTGAAGCTTTCTTT. The encoded protein is CASSPNANTEAFF.

This sequence joins TRBV7-6 and TRBJ2-7, with 8 bases fitting TRBD1. The germline gives CDR1 SGHVS, CDR2 FNYEAQ. J lost 2 bases, V lost 3 bases, and 3 bases had no gene match. The CDR3 has 14 amino acids. The CDR3 sequence is CASSFGTGAYEQYF. In DNA form, the CDR3 reads TGTGCCAGCAGCTTCGGGACAGGAGCCTACGAGCAGTACTTC.